This T cell receptor (beta chain) was sequenced in a study of CD8+CD57+ T cells in acquired aplastic anemia. The overall study: When averaged, DNA from sorted CD4+ and CD8+ cells came to about 2.9 ug. Study findings and constraints: Patients shared under 30 CD8+ CDR3 sequences with controls. Simpson's diversity of CD8+ cells was not significantly different in patients compared with controls.

Both TCR beta VDJ combination and CDR3 sequence profiling were carried out. Genomic DNA was the template for this profiling. TCRdb re-derived calls from the reads in MiXCR, one entry per CDR3 protein. The sample contains 150,000 to 200,000 distinct CDR3 sequences, more than 45% of which appear only once. This clonotype has ten or more counts. Antigen: not known. CD8+CD57+ cell expansion had been shown by flow cytometry in patients chosen for sequencing. Trimming took off 5 bases at V and 6 bases at J, with 5 bases between the two ends. The CDR3 has 12 amino acids. Germline loops: CDR1 SGHVS, CDR2 FQNEAQ.

The chain links TRBV7-8 to TRBJ1-6; no firm D call. The source of this sequence is a human donor with aplastic anemia. The specimen was sorted CD4+, CD8+, or CD8+CD57+ T cells (not recorded which) from PBMCs. The CDR3 DNA sequence: TGTGCCAGCAGCCGGGGTAATTCACCCCTCCACTTT. Translated, it gives CASSRGNSPLHF.